Each of the 3 T cell receptor beta chains below was sequenced from the same sample in a study of T cell responses to AZD1222 COVID-19 vaccine. Sequencing was performed with immunoSEQ multiplex PCR; in TCRdb, only in-frame clones are kept and a portion is missing. The table lists some 120,000 clones, over 75% of them singletons. The source material was peripheral blood, sampled on day 0 of AZD1222 vaccination. These receptors were obtained from an adult in good health.

This chain uses TRBV19 with TRBJ1-2; the D gene is possibly TRBD1 (5 bases). The germline CDR1 and CDR2 sequences are LNHDA and SQIVND (reference sequence). The V gene lost 8 bases and the J gene lost 5 bases, with 15 bases spanning the gap. This CDR3 contains 13 residues. The CDR3 region is CASGPGPGYGYTF. The DNA of the CDR3 is TGTGCCAGTGGTCCAGGGCCGGGGTATGGCTACACCTTC.

J is TRBJ2-1 and V is TRBV5-1, with TRBD2 matching 16 bases. Germline CDR1 is SGHRS and CDR2 is YFSETQ. Trimming at V came to 2 bases and at J to 8 bases, leaving 1 base not matched to a gene. This CDR3 region has 15 residues. CDR3 protein: CASSFGTSGRDEQFF. The DNA of the CDR3 is TGCGCCAGCAGCTTTGGGACTAGCGGGAGGGATGAGCAGTTCTTC.

The rearrangement links TRBV10-3 to TRBJ2-5, with D unresolved. Germline V gene data show CDR1 as ENHRY and CDR2 as SYGVKD. Trimming left V 8 bases short and J 3 bases short, with 13 bases between. The CDR3 totals 13 residues. CDR3 DNA: TGTGCCATCCAGTCACGGATGGAAGAGACCCAGTACTTC. Its protein product is CAIQSRMEETQYF.